This paragraph reports one TCR beta chain. Antigen unknown. V shed 0 bases and J shed 5 bases, with 8 bases lying between them. Germline V lookup: CDR1 LGHNA, CDR2 YNFKEQ. The CDR3 runs 13 residues. TCRdb's copy holds only in-frame clones and misses some; the assay was immunoSEQ multiplex PCR. Of approximately 110,000 clones in the sample, around 83% were seen once. This sample stems from a study of T cell responses to AZD1222 COVID-19 vaccine. Regarding the study as a whole: Unmutated regions of variants are reportedly targeted by nearly half of spike-specific TCRs. Donors skewed white British and female; clonal diversity was possibly underestimated.

Analysis merged second doses at about 4 or about 12 weeks. The V and J genes are TRBV4-2 and TRBJ2-7; TRBD1 might be the D (7 bases). The origin of this receptor is an adult who received the AZD1222 COVID-19 vaccine. The material sequenced was peripheral blood, taken 28 days after the second AZD1222 dose. CDR3 region: CASSQDRGDEQYF. CDR3 in DNA: TGTGCCAGCAGCCAAGACAGGGGGGACGAGCAGTACTTC.